These 30 T cell receptor beta chains originate from one sample sequenced in a study of blood T cell repertoires in COVID-19. The table came from immunoSEQ multiplex PCR; TCRdb's copy has only in-frame clones and leaves some out. In the table there are nearly 250,000 clones, about 89% of which are singletons. The sample consisted of peripheral blood. These receptor sequences come from a woman aged 55-69 years who had recovered from COVID-19.

V usage is TRBV10-3 and J usage is TRBJ1-6; no definite D call. CDR3 length: 14 amino acids. Germline V gives CDR1 ENHRY, CDR2 SYGVKD. V was shortened by 6 bases and J by 8 bases, with 14 bases between the two germline ends. CDR3 region: CAIRLDKDDSPLHF. In nucleotides, the CDR3 is TGTGCCATCAGGTTAGACAAGGATGATTCACCCCTCCACTTT.

The chain employs TRBV11-3 and TRBJ1-2; possible D gene TRBD1, 6 bases. CDR1 SGHNT and CDR2 YENEEA come from the germline V gene. The CDR3 runs to 13 residues. The germline V and J ends were trimmed by 4 bases and 7 bases, with 13 bases remaining between them. The CDR3 sequence is CASSSPRGVGYTF. The CDR3 DNA is TGTGCCAGCAGCTCCCCCAGGGGCGTTGGCTACACCTTC.

The chain has TRBV29-1 and TRBJ1-1; maybe TRBD1 (6 bases). The CDR3 extends over 14 amino acids. Germline CDR1 is SQVTM and CDR2 is ANQGSEA. V gave up 4 bases and J gave up 1 base, with 13 bases separating them. CDR3 loop: CSVAQGTGNTEAFF. DNA of the CDR3: TGCAGCGTTGCCCAGGGGACCGGGAACACTGAAGCTTTCTTT.

This chain links TRBV7-3 with TRBJ1-1; D possibly corresponds to TRBD1 (5 bases). Germline V gives CDR1 SGHTA, CDR2 FQGTGA. The CDR3 is 13 residues long. Trimming stripped 5 bases from V and 4 bases from J, with 11 bases between. Written as DNA, the CDR3 is TGTGCCAGCAGCGCACAGGTGACCACTGAAGCTTTCTTT. It specifies CASSAQVTTEAFF. Full variable domain (outside the CDR3, taken from reference TRBV7-3 and TRBJ1-1): GAGVSQTPSNKVTEKGKYVELRCDPISGHTALYWYRQSLGQGPEFLIYFQGTGAADDSGLPNDRFFAVRPEGSVSTLKIQRTERGDSAVYLCASSAQVTTEAFFGQGTRLTVV.

This clone appeared once. J is TRBJ1-3 and V is TRBV9; D is perhaps TRBD1 (5 bases). Trimming removed 3 bases from V and 2 bases from J, with 12 bases in between. The CDR3 totals 15 residues. Germline CDR1 SGDLS, CDR2 YYNGEE. CDR3: CASSGGPGPGNTIYF. In DNA, the CDR3 is TGTGCCAGCAGCGGTGGGCCAGGGCCTGGAAACACCATATATTTT.

This clone was observed a handful of times. J is TRBJ2-7 and V is TRBV18; TRBD2 might be the D (6 bases). V shed 3 bases and J shed 6 bases, with 15 bases lying between them. This CDR3 contains 14 residues. The germline V gene has CDR1 KGHSH and CDR2 LQKENI. The CDR3 DNA is TGTGCCAGCTCACCGGGACTTGGGGACCGCGAGCAGTACTTC. It specifies CASSPGLGDREQYF.

This clone was seen only a few times. The chain employs TRBV5-1 and TRBJ1-5; the D is unclear. This CDR3 is 14 amino acids long. Trimming pared 0 bases from V and 5 bases from J, leaving 9 bases between. Germline CDR1 reads SGHRS; CDR2 reads YFSETQ. CDR3 amino acids: CASSLEGADQPQHF. DNA for the CDR3: TGCGCCAGCAGCTTGGAAGGAGCCGATCAGCCCCAGCATTTT.

This sequence joins TRBV12-3 or TRBV12-4 and TRBJ1-1; 9 nucleotides agree with TRBD1. The ends lost 6 bases at V and 10 bases at J; junction bases unmatched: 3. This CDR3 is built from 11 residues. The CDR3 DNA reads TGTGCCAGCAGCCGACAGGGGGTAGCTTTCTTT. This translates into CASSRQGVAFF.

The V call is TRBV18, the J call TRBJ2-1, with 8 bases aligning to TRBD1. There are 15 residues in the CDR3. Per the germline V gene, CDR1 is KGHSH and CDR2 is LQKENI. The V and J ends lost 3 bases and 3 bases, in that order; junction bases with no gene match: 4. CDR3 in amino acids: CASSPDRVGYNEQFF. The CDR3 coding sequence is TGTGCCAGCTCACCGGACAGGGTGGGCTACAATGAGCAGTTCTTC.

This clone has a handful of counts. The chain uses TRBV7-3 and TRBJ2-6, with D uncertain. CDR1 is SGHTA and CDR2 is FQGTGA in the germline V gene. This CDR3 contains 14 residues. The ends were cut back, 6 bases at V and 1 base at J, with 7 bases in the middle. Here the CDR3 DNA reads TGTGCCAGCAGTTCAGATTCTGGGGCCAACGTCCTGACTTTC. Its translation is CASSSDSGANVLTF.

The V and J genes are TRBV7-8 and TRBJ1-1, with D perhaps TRBD1 (6 bases). The V and J ends lost 0 bases and 6 bases respectively, with 14 bases between them. Germline-derived CDR1 and CDR2 are SGHVS and FQNEAQ. This CDR3 has 15 amino acids. CDR3 in DNA: TGTGCCAGCAGCTTAGCTGGGGGCTCTTTGGCTGAAGCTTTCTTT. As protein: CASSLAGGSLAEAFF.

This clone is a singleton in its sample. This chain uses TRBV3-1 (or the pseudogene TRBV3-2) with TRBJ1-2, with D possibly TRBD1 on 5 matching bases. Trimming took off 4 bases at V and 2 bases at J, with 14 bases between the two ends. The CDR3 is made up of 15 amino acids. The germline V gene encodes CDR1 LGHDT and CDR2 YNNKEL (reference sequence). CDR3 region: CASSLTAGGNYGYTF. The CDR3 DNA reads TGTGCCAGCAGCCTCACGGCGGGGGGGAACTATGGCTACACCTTC.

This clone was seen once. This sequence joins TRBV12-5 and TRBJ2-2, with D tentatively TRBD2 (6 bases). Germline values: CDR1 LGHNT, CDR2 FRNRAP. V was cut by 3 bases and J by 6 bases, with 14 bases left in between. The CDR3 has 15 residues. The chain's CDR3 is CASGLWQGGPGELFF. Here the CDR3 DNA reads TGTGCTAGTGGTTTATGGCAGGGAGGCCCCGGGGAGCTGTTTTTT.

CDR3 coding DNA: TGCGCCAGCAGCTACGACAGGTATTACGAGCAGTACTTC. Its translation is CASSYDRYYEQYF. This sequence joins TRBV5-1 and TRBJ2-7; D possibly corresponds to TRBD1 (6 bases). The CDR3 extends over 13 amino acids. The V and J ends lost 3 bases and 4 bases respectively, with 11 bases between them. Germline V gives CDR1 SGHRS, CDR2 YFSETQ.

The chain couples TRBV7-8 to TRBJ1-5; 7 bases line up with TRBD1. With 5 bases clipped from V and 4 bases from J, the junction kept 2 bases outside the gene matches. Germline CDR1 reads SGHVS; CDR2 reads FQNEAQ. This CDR3 is 13 amino acids long. The CDR3 loop is CASSQGQNQPQHF. CDR3 bases: TGTGCCAGCAGCCAGGGACAGAATCAGCCCCAGCATTTT.

CDR3 in DNA: TGTGCCAGCAGCGAGAAACGGGGGGGCGCGATTTACGAGCAGTACTTC. The encoded protein is CASSEKRGGAIYEQYF. This rearrangement joins TRBV9 to TRBJ2-7; 8 bases are a match to TRBD2. Germline loops: CDR1 SGDLS, CDR2 YYNGEE. Germline trimming cut 3 bases from V and 4 bases from J; bases unmatched to any gene: 12. CDR3 size: 16 residues. The full variable domain, with the rest looked up from reference TRBV9 and TRBJ2-7, is DSGVTQTPKHLITATGQRVTLRCSPRSGDLSVYWYQQSLDQGLQFLIQYYNGEERAKGNILERFSAQQFPDLHSELNLSSLELGDSALYFCASSEKRGGAIYEQYFGPGTRLTVT.

J is TRBJ1-5 and V is TRBV7-9; unclear D gene. Looked up from germline, CDR1 is SEHNR and CDR2 is FQNEAQ (reference sequence). This CDR3 is 15 amino acids long. The V gene lost 3 bases and the J gene lost 1 base, with 10 bases spanning the gap. CDR3: CASSFGGPSNQPQHF. CDR3 in DNA: TGTGCCAGCAGCTTTGGAGGGCCGAGCAATCAGCCCCAGCATTTT.

This clone occurred once. The rearrangement joins TRBV11-2 to TRBJ2-1; D is uncertain. The germline V gene encodes CDR1 SGHAT and CDR2 FQNNGV. This CDR3 comprises 14 residues. Trimming removed 3 bases at V and 6 bases at J, with 12 bases between. The DNA of the CDR3 is TGTGCCAGCAGCTTGGCTAGTTTAAGCAATGAGCAGTTCTTC. It specifies CASSLASLSNEQFF.

V gene TRBV2 combines with J gene TRBJ2-2, with unresolved D. CDR1 and CDR2 from the germline V gene are SNHLY and FYNNEI. The CDR3 runs to 15 residues. V lost 1 base, J lost 0 bases, and 6 bases lay in between. The CDR3 DNA is TGTGCCAGCAGTGAAGGCAGATCGAACACCGGGGAGCTGTTTTTT. Its translation is CASSEGRSNTGELFF.

The V call is TRBV5-1, the J call TRBJ2-7; D possibly corresponds to TRBD1 (6 bases). CDR3 size: 14 residues. The germline V and J ends were trimmed by 7 bases and 4 bases, with 18 bases remaining between them. Germline-derived CDR1 and CDR2 are SGHRS and YFSETQ. The CDR3 reads CASALLGAGYEQYF. CDR3 in DNA: TGCGCCAGCGCCCTTCTGGGGGCTGGATACGAGCAGTACTTC.

The genes are TRBV11-3 and TRBJ2-3; D unresolved. The CDR3 contains 15 residues. V was clipped by 5 bases and J by 2 bases, with 14 bases between them. Per germline, CDR1 SGHNT and CDR2 YENEEA. CDR3 protein: CASSPRGRYTDTQYF. As DNA, the CDR3 is TGTGCCAGCAGCCCGCGAGGTCGATACACAGATACGCAGTATTTT.

V gene TRBV27 combines with J gene TRBJ2-4; D uncertain. Germline V lookup: CDR1 MNHEY, CDR2 SMNVEV (reference sequence). V lost 8 bases and J lost 0, with 8 bases in between. The CDR3 has 13 residues. This CDR3 reads CASGTIAKNIQYF. The CDR3 nucleotides are TGTGCCAGCGGCACAATAGCCAAAAACATTCAGTACTTC.

The rearrangement uses TRBV5-1 and TRBJ2-7; 8 nucleotides match TRBD1. Germline CDR1 is SGHRS and CDR2 is YFSETQ. The V and J ends lost 4 bases and 1 base, in that order; junction bases with no gene match: 4. There are 14 residues in the CDR3. The CDR3 reads CASSAGQGSYEQYF. The CDR3 coding sequence is TGCGCCAGCAGCGCCGGACAGGGATCCTACGAGCAGTACTTC. The whole variable domain, filled in from reference TRBV5-1 and TRBJ2-7, reads KAGVTQTPRYLIKTRGQQVTLSCSPISGHRSVSWYQQTPGQGLQFLFEYFSETQRNKGNFPGRFSGRQFSNSRSEMNVSTLELGDSALYLCASSAGQGSYEQYFGPGTRLTVT.

The CDR3 bases are TGCGCCAGCGGGACTAGGCGCAGCTACGAGCAGTACTTC. This gives the protein CASGTRRSYEQYF. This sequence joins TRBV10-1 and TRBJ2-7; 8 bases match TRBD2. Germline V lookup: CDR1 WNHNN, CDR2 SYGVQD (reference sequence). The CDR3 is 13 amino acids. J lost 3 bases, V lost 8 bases, and 6 bases had no gene match.

The chain recombines TRBV7-9 with TRBJ2-7; 7 positions match TRBD1. V shed 5 bases and J 3 bases; nucleotides not matched to a gene: 7. The CDR3 loop spans 14 amino acids. Per the germline V gene, CDR1 is SEHNR and CDR2 is FQNEAQ (reference sequence). CDR3 nucleotides: TGTGCCAGCAGCGACCGGGACAGACTCTACGAGCAGTACTTC. Translating it yields CASSDRDRLYEQYF.

The genes are TRBV9 and TRBJ1-1; possible D gene TRBD1, 6 bases. This CDR3 has 17 amino acids. Trimming cost V 4 bases and J 0 bases, with 19 bases left between them. CDR1 and CDR2 (germline): SGDLS, YYNGEE. DNA of the CDR3: TGTGCCAGCAGCCCTCCAGGGGCAGGGAGCATGAACACTGAAGCTTTCTTT. Translating gives CASSPPGAGSMNTEAFF.

The chain carries TRBV19 and TRBJ2-3; no reliable D call. From germline, CDR1 is LNHDA and CDR2 SQIVND (reference sequence). Trimming stripped 0 bases from V and 3 bases from J, with 7 bases between. CDR3 length: 14 amino acids. CDR3 residues: CASSIDKRTDTQYF. CDR3 coding DNA: TGTGCCAGTAGTATAGATAAGAGAACAGATACGCAGTATTTT.

The rearrangement joins TRBV6-1 to TRBJ2-3, with D maybe TRBD2 (5 bases). This CDR3 region has 16 residues. CDR1 is MNHNS and CDR2 is SASEGT in the germline V gene. V dropped 2 bases and J dropped 0 bases, with 12 bases sitting between them. CDR3 protein: CASSELPAASTDTQYF. DNA of the CDR3: TGTGCCAGCAGTGAACTGCCAGCGGCTAGCACAGATACGCAGTATTTT.

This rearrangement joins TRBV7-6 to TRBJ1-2, with TRBD1 matching over 8 bases. CDR1 SGHVS and CDR2 FNYEAQ come from the germline V gene. CDR3 size: 16 residues. The V segment lost 1 base and the J segment 5 bases; nucleotides outside the gene matches: 9. DNA of the CDR3: TGTGCCAGCAGCTTAGGGTCCGCTCAGGGGGCATATGGCTACACCTTC. Its protein product is CASSLGSAQGAYGYTF.

This sequence joins TRBV6-5 and TRBJ1-6, with no clear D. The CDR3 consists of 14 residues. The V end was cut by 5 bases, the J end by 6 bases, with 11 bases between. The germline gives CDR1 MNHEY, CDR2 SVGAGI. The CDR3 DNA reads TGTGCCAGCAGTCTAGAACGGGGTAATTCACCCCTCCACTTT. This codes for CASSLERGNSPLHF.